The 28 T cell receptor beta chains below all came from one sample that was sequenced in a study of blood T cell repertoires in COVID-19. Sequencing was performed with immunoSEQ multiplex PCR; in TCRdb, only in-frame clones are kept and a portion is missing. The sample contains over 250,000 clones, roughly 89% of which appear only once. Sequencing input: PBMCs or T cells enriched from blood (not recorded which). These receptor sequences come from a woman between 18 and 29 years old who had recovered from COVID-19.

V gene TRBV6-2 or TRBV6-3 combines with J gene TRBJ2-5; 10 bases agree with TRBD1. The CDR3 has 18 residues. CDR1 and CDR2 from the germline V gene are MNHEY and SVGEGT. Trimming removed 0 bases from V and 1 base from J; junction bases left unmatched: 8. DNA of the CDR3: TGTGCCAGCAGTTACTCCGGGACAGGGGTTGGGACCCAAGAGACCCAGTACTTC. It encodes CASSYSGTGVGTQETQYF.

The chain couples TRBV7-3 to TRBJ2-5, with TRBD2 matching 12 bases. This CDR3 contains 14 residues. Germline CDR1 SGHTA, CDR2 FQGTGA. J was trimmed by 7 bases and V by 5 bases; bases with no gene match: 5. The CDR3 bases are TGTGCCAGCAGCGCTAGCGGGAGGGCGGGGACCCAGTACTTC. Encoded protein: CASSASGRAGTQYF.

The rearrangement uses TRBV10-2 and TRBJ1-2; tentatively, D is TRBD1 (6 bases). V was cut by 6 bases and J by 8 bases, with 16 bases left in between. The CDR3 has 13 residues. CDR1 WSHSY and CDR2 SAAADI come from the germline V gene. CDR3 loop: CASSPGGPRGYTF. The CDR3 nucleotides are TGCGCCAGCAGCCCCGGGGGGCCAAGGGGCTACACCTTC.

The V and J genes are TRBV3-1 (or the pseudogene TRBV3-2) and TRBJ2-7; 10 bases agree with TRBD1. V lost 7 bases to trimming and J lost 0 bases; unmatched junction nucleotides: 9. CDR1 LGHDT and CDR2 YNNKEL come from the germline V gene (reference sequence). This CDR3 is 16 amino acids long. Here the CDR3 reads CASTPGQGTPSYEQYF. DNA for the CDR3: TGTGCCAGCACCCCGGGACAGGGGACCCCCTCCTACGAGCAGTACTTC.

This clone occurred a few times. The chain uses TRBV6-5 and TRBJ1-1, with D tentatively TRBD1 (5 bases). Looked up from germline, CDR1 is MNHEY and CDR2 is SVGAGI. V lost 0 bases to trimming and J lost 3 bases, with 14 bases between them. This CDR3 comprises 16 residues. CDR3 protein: CASSYSIPGGDTEAFF. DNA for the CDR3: TGTGCCAGCAGTTACTCGATTCCGGGAGGGGACACTGAAGCTTTCTTT.

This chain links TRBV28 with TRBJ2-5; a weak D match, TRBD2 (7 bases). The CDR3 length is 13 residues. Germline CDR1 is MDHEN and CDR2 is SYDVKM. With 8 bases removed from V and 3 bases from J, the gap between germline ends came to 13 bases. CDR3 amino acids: CASVQGGEETQYF. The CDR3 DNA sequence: TGTGCCAGCGTACAGGGAGGGGAAGAGACCCAGTACTTC.

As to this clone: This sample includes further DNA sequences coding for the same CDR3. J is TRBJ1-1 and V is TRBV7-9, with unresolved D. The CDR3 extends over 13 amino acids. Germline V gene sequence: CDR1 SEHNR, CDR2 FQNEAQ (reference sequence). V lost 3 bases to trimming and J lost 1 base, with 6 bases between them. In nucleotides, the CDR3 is TGTGCCAGCAGCTTCAACAGGAACACTGAAGCTTTCTTT. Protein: CASSFNRNTEAFF.

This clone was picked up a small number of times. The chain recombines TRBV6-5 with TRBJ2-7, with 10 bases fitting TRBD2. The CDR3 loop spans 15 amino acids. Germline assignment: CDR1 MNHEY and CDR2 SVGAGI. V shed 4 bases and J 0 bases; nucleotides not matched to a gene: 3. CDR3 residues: CASSLLAGTSYEQYF. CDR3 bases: TGTGCCAGCAGTTTACTAGCGGGGACCTCCTACGAGCAGTACTTC.

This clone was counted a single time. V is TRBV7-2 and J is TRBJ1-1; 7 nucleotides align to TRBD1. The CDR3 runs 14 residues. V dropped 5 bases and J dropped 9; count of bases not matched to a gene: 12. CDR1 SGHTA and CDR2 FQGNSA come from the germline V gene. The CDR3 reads CASSVDRDGVKAFF. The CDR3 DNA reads TGTGCCAGCAGCGTCGACAGGGACGGCGTGAAAGCTTTCTTT.

This CDR3 reads CASSQGHTGGPWGTDTQYF. Written as DNA, the CDR3 is TGCGCCAGCAGCCAAGGTCACACGGGGGGGCCCTGGGGCACAGATACGCAGTATTTT. The chain combines TRBV4-1 with TRBJ2-3, with 8 bases that match TRBD2. CDR1 is MGHRA and CDR2 is YSYEKL in the germline V gene. This CDR3 comprises 19 residues. The trim removed 1 base at V and 1 base at J, leaving 13 bases unmatched.

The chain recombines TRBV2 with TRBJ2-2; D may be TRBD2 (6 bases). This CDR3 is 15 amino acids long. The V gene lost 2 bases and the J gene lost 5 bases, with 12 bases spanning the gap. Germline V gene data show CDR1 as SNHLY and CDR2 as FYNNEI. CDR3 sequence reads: CASSETGSRTGELFF. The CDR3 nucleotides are TGTGCCAGCAGTGAAACCGGGAGTCGTACCGGGGAGCTGTTTTTT.

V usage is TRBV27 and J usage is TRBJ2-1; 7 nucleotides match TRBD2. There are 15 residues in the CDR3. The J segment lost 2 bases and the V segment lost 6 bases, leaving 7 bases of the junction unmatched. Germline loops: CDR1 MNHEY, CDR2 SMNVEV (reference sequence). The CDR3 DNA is TGTGCCAGCAGCCCGCTGGGGGGGGCCTACAATGAGCAGTTCTTC. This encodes CASSPLGGAYNEQFF.

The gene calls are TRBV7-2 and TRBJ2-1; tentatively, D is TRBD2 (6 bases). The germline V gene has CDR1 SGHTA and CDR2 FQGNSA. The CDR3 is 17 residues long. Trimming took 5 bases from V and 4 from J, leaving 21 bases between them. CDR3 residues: CASSPTPAGPGYNEQFF. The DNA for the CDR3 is TGTGCCAGCAGCCCGACCCCGGCGGGGCCTGGGTACAATGAGCAGTTCTTC.

The CDR3 spells CASSLISSNTEAFF. The DNA of the CDR3 is TGTGCCAGCAGTTTAATCAGTTCTAACACTGAAGCTTTCTTT. The chain uses TRBV27 and TRBJ1-1; D is undetermined. In germline, CDR1 is MNHEY, CDR2 SMNVEV (reference sequence). V lost 2 bases to trimming and J lost 2 bases, with 9 bases between them. CDR3 length: 14 residues.

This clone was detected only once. CDR3 DNA sequence: TGTGCCAGCCGGGTAGGCGGGGGGGCCTTAGAGACCCAGTACTTC. Amino acids: CASRVGGGALETQYF. The chain is built from TRBV7-8 and TRBJ2-5; 9 bases are shared with TRBD2. CDR3 length: 15 residues. The V gene's germline CDR1 is SGHVS and CDR2 FQNEAQ. With V trimmed by 8 bases and J by 4 bases, 11 bases remained unmatched.

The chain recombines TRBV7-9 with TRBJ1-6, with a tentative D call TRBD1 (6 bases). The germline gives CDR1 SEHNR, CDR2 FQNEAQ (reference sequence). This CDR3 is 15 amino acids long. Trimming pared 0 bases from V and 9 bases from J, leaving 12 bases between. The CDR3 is CASSLATQGSSPLHF. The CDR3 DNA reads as TGTGCCAGCAGCTTAGCAACCCAGGGGAGTTCACCCCTCCACTTT.

The CDR3 DNA sequence: TGTGCCAGCAGCTTAGGACTAGCGGGAGGGTCCAATACGCAGTATTTT. Residues: CASSLGLAGGSNTQYF. The chain has TRBV7-2 and TRBJ2-3; 14 bases are shared with TRBD2. Trimming removed 1 base from V and 7 bases from J; junction bases left unmatched: 4. CDR1 and CDR2 (germline): SGHTA, FQGNSA. The CDR3 runs 16 residues.

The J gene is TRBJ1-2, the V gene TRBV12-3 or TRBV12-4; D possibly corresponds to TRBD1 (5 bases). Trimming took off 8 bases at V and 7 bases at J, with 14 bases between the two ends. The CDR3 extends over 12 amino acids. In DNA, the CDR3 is TGTGCCAGCGAGAGTGGGGGAGGTGGCTACACCTTC. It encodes CASESGGGGYTF.

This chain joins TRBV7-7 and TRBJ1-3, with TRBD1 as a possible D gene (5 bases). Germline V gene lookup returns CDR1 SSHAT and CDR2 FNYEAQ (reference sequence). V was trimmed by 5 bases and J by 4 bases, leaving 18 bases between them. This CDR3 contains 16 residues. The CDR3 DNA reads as TGTGCCAGCAGCGCGTCAGGGTTTAGCGGCGGAAACACCATATATTTT. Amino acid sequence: CASSASGFSGGNTIYF.

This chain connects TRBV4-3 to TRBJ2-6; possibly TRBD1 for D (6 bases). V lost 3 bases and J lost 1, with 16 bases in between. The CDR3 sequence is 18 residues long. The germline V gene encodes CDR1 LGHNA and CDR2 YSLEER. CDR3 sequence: CASSQETGFYSGANVLTF. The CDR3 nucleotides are TGCGCCAGCAGCCAGGAAACAGGGTTTTATTCTGGGGCCAACGTCCTGACTTTC.

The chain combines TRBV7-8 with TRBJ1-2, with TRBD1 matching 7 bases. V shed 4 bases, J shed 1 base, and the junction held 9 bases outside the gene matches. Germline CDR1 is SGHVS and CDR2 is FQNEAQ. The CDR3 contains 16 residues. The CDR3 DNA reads TGTGCCAGCAGCTACACAGGGGACCGAAATAACTATGGCTACACCTTC. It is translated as CASSYTGDRNNYGYTF.

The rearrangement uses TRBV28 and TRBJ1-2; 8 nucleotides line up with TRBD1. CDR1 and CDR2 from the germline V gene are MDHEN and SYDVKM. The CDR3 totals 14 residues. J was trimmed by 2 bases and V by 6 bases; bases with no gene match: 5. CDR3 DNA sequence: TGTGCCAGCAGGGACCAGGGGGCGAACTATGGCTACACCTTC. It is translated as CASRDQGANYGYTF.

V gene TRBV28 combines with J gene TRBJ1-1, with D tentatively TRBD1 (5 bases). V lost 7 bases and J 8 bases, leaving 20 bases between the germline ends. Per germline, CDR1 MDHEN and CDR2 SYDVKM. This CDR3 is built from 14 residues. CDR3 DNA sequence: TGTGCCAGCAAACCGGGGGGGGATTTGCCAGAAGCTTTCTTT. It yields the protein CASKPGGDLPEAFF.

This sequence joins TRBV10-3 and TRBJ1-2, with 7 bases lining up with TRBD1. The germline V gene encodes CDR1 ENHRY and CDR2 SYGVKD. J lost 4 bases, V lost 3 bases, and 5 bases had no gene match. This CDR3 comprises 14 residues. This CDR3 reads CAISDTGASYGYTF. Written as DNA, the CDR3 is TGTGCCATCAGTGACACAGGGGCCTCCTATGGCTACACCTTC.

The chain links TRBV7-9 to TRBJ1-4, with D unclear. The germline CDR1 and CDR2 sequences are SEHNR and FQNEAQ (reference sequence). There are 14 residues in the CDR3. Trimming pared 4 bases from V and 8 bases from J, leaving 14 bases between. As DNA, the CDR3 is TGTGCCAGCAGCTCCACAGAGACGGGGGAAAAACTGTTTTTT. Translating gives CASSSTETGEKLFF.

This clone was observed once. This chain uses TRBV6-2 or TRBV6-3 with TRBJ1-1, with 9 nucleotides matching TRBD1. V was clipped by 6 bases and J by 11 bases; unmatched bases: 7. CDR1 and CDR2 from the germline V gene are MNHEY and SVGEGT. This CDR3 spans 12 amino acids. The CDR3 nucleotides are TGTGCCAGCAGCTTCGGGACAGGGCTCGCTTTCTTT. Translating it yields CASSFGTGLAFF.

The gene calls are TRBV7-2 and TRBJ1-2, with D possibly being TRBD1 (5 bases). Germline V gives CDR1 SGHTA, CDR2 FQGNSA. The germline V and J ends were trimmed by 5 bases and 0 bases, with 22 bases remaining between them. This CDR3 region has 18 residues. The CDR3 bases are TGTGCCAGCAGCCTAATCGGGGGTCCGGCAGGCGCTAACTATGGCTACACCTTC. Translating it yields CASSLIGGPAGANYGYTF.

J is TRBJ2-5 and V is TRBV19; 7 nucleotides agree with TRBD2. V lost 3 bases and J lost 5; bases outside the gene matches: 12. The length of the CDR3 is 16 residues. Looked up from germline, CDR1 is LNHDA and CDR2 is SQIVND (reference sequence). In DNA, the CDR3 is TGTGCCAGTAGTATGGTATCGGCGGGAGTGTTGGAGACCCAGTACTTC. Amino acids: CASSMVSAGVLETQYF.